Shown below are 27 T cell receptor beta chains from a single sample sequenced in a study of blood T cells in healthy people across ages. Primers used in a second PCR of roughly 6 to 11 cycles were a sample-barcoded 5' primer and a J-beta primer mix. One entry per CDR3 protein results from TCRdb running MiXCR on the 5' RACE reads. The sample shows roughly 1,500,000 distinct CDR3 sequences, approximately 42% of them seen only once. Sample: blood. The receptors originated from a woman aged 18 to 35 in good health.

About this clonotype: One end of the junction varies from germline; a read error may be responsible. J is TRBJ2-4 and V is TRBV25-1; 7 positions match TRBD1. The CDR3 spans 18 residues. Germline assignment: CDR1 MGHDK and CDR2 SYGVNS. CDR3 coding DNA: TGTGCCAGCAGTGAATGGGGGACAGCTACCGCAGCCAAAAACATTCGGTACTTC. Protein product: CASSEWGTATAAKNIRYF.

Here the CDR3 reads CASSSAGTGVFEQYF. The CDR3, as DNA: TGCGCCAGCAGCTCAGCCGGGACAGGGGTCTTCGAGCAGTACTTC. The gene calls are TRBV5-1 and TRBJ2-7, with TRBD1 matching over 10 bases. V lost 3 bases and J lost 6; bases outside the gene matches: 9. The CDR3 runs to 15 residues. Looked up from germline, CDR1 is SGHRS and CDR2 is YFSETQ.

This clonotype was seen only a few times. The chain recombines TRBV12-3 or TRBV12-4 with TRBJ1-5, with D hard to call. The CDR3 consists of 14 residues. Trimming removed 0 bases at V and 6 bases at J, with 9 bases between. As DNA, the CDR3 is TGTGCCAGCAGTTTAGCGGATCGGAGTCAGCCCCAGCATTTT. This codes for CASSLADRSQPQHF.

V gene TRBV12-3 or TRBV12-4 combines with J gene TRBJ1-2; D is uncertain. V was shortened by 5 bases and J by 6 bases, with 19 bases between the two germline ends. This CDR3 spans 15 amino acids. The CDR3 sequence is CASSPSGRLRDGYTF. In DNA form, the CDR3 reads TGTGCCAGCAGTCCAAGCGGCAGGCTAAGGGATGGCTACACCTTC.

The chain uses TRBV25-1 and TRBJ2-5, with D perhaps TRBD2 (5 bases). This CDR3 has 13 residues. Trimming stripped 8 bases from V and 0 bases from J, with 10 bases between. Germline V gene lookup returns CDR1 MGHDK and CDR2 SYGVNS. This chain's CDR3 is CASGGDYQETQYF. The CDR3 DNA reads as TGTGCCAGCGGAGGCGACTACCAAGAGACCCAGTACTTC.

This clonotype has only one observation. The CDR3 DNA is TGCAGTGCCAGACCTCCCAGCCAAGAGACCCAGTTCTTC. Its protein is CSARPPSQETQFF. This sequence joins TRBV20-1 and TRBJ2-5; no definite D call. The J call may be mistaken, given a closer DNA end match to TRBJ2-1. Per the germline V gene, CDR1 is DFQATT and CDR2 is SNEGSKA (reference sequence). CDR3 length: 13 amino acids.

The rearrangement joins TRBV7-2 to TRBJ1-5, with D unclear. CDR3 length: 14 amino acids. V lost 3 bases and J lost 3, with 9 bases in between. The germline CDR1 and CDR2 sequences are SGHTA and FQGNSA. This chain's CDR3 is CASSFSQSNQPQHF. DNA of the CDR3: TGTGCCAGCAGCTTCAGCCAGTCCAATCAGCCCCAGCATTTT.

The chain carries TRBV2 and TRBJ2-1, with no clear D. The DNA matches TRBJ2-7 better at its end, which makes the J call doubtful. The CDR3 loop spans 11 amino acids. From germline, CDR1 is SNHLY and CDR2 FYNNEI. The CDR3 sequence is CAASSYNEQYF. The CDR3 DNA reads TGTGCAGCCAGCTCCTACAATGAGCAGTACTTC.

This clonotype was found a few times. The CDR3 protein is CASSFADRVDGYTF. In nucleotides, the CDR3 is TGTGCCAGCAGCTTTGCCGACAGGGTGGATGGCTACACCTTC. V and J are TRBV7-2 and TRBJ1-2; TRBD1 aligns across 7 bases. Germline CDR1 and CDR2: SGHTA and FQGNSA. V lost 3 bases, J lost 6 bases, and 7 bases stayed unmatched. The CDR3 spans 14 residues.

This clonotype was found a few times. The chain uses TRBV12-3 or TRBV12-4 and TRBJ1-1, with 8 bases identical to TRBD1. J was trimmed by 8 bases and V by 7 bases; bases with no gene match: 9. CDR3 size: 13 residues. CDR3 in amino acids: CASTIPDREEAFF. The CDR3 DNA is TGTGCCAGCACCATCCCGGACAGGGAAGAAGCTTTCTTT.

V gene TRBV27 combines with J gene TRBJ2-7, with D possibly TRBD2 on 5 matching bases. Germline V CDR1 and CDR2: MNHEY, SMNVEV (reference sequence). Trimming pared 8 bases from V and 7 bases from J, leaving 24 bases between. The CDR3 has 15 amino acids. CDR3: CASPLRRAPGNEQYF. CDR3 nucleotides: TGTGCCAGCCCGTTAAGGAGAGCGCCGGGGAATGAGCAGTACTTC.

Only a few counts were recorded for this clonotype. The gene calls are TRBV12-3 or TRBV12-4 and TRBJ1-1; the D is unclear. The CDR3 is made up of 15 amino acids. V lost 1 base to trimming and J lost 11 bases, with 20 bases between them. CDR3 amino acids: CASSLDGLSDLLAFF. The CDR3 nucleotides are TGTGCCAGCAGTTTAGATGGTTTATCGGACCTCCTTGCTTTCTTT.

This chain links TRBV5-1 with TRBJ1-1; no clear D. V gave up 1 base and J gave up 11 bases, with 15 bases separating them. This CDR3 spans 13 amino acids. The germline V gene has CDR1 SGHRS and CDR2 YFSETQ. This CDR3 reads CASSLSGVLDAFF. CDR3 nucleotides: TGCGCCAGCAGCTTGTCAGGAGTGTTAGATGCTTTCTTT.

Remarks on this clonotype: One junction end disagrees with the germline gene, perhaps due to a read error. The chain joins TRBV4-1 to TRBJ2-7, with unresolved D. Germline CDR1 is MGHRA and CDR2 is YSYEKL. The CDR3 loop spans 16 amino acids. The CDR3 sequence: CASSQMGTTPYDEKYF. CDR3 bases: TGCGCCAGCAGCCAAATGGGCACGACACCTTATGACGAGAAGTACTTC.

This clonotype has only a few counts. The rearrangement links TRBV20-1 to TRBJ2-7, with a weak D call TRBD2 (6 bases). CDR1 is DFQATT and CDR2 is SNEGSKA in the germline V gene (reference sequence). With 4 bases removed from V and 0 bases from J, the gap between germline ends came to 10 bases. The CDR3 spans 13 residues. The CDR3 here is CSAKVEGSYEQYF. The CDR3 DNA sequence: TGCAGTGCTAAGGTGGAGGGCTCCTACGAGCAGTACTTC.

The chain has TRBV19 and TRBJ1-5, with a weak D call TRBD1 (5 bases). Germline CDR1 reads LNHDA; CDR2 reads SQIVND (reference sequence). The CDR3 consists of 14 residues. Trimming removed 7 bases at V and 4 bases at J, with 14 bases between. The CDR3 DNA reads TGTGCCAGTAACGGAGGGGTCGGAAATCAGCCCCAGCATTTT. This encodes CASNGGVGNQPQHF.

This clonotype was detected ten times or more. The chain combines TRBV20-1 with TRBJ2-1, with 11 bases fitting TRBD2. Germline loops: CDR1 DFQATT, CDR2 SNEGSKA (reference sequence). V lost 4 bases to trimming and J lost 6 bases; unmatched junction nucleotides: 8. CDR3 length: 15 residues. The CDR3 loop is CSAIYTGLAANEQFF. In nucleotides, the CDR3 is TGCAGTGCTATTTATACGGGACTAGCGGCCAATGAGCAGTTCTTC.

This clonotype was picked up a small number of times. This chain joins TRBV5-5 and TRBJ2-5; D unclear. Germline V gene sequence: CDR1 SGHKS, CDR2 YYEKEE (reference sequence). Trimming left V 0 bases short and J 1 base short, with 10 bases between. This CDR3 contains 15 residues. The CDR3 nucleotides read TGTGCCAGCAGCTTGGCCGTCGCCTCCCAAGAGACCCAGTACTTC. This gives the protein CASSLAVASQETQYF. The full variable domain, in which reference TRBV5-5 and TRBJ2-5 provide the parts outside the CDR3, is DAGVTQSPTHLIKTRGQQVTLRCSPISGHKSVSWYQQVLGQGPQFIFQYYEKEERGRGNFPDRFSARQFPNYSSELNVNALLLGDSALYLCASSLAVASQETQYFGPGTRLLVL.

V is TRBV30 and J is TRBJ2-4; weak D call: TRBD1 (6 bases). Gene TRBJ2-7 matches the end of the DNA better, so the J call may be wrong. CDR1 and CDR2 from the germline V gene are GTSNPN and SVGIG (reference sequence). The CDR3 length is 11 residues. The CDR3 loop reads CAWSTGREQYF. DNA for the CDR3: TGTGCCTGGAGTACAGGGCGCGAGCAGTACTTC.

The rearrangement links TRBV6-1 to TRBJ2-7; 8 positions agree with TRBD1. The CDR3 is made up of 17 amino acids. Germline V gives CDR1 MNHNS, CDR2 SASEGT. The trim removed 4 bases at V and 0 bases at J, leaving 11 bases unmatched. The CDR3 spells CASSVVTQGASSYEQYF. DNA for the CDR3: TGTGCCAGCAGTGTCGTCACCCAGGGGGCAAGCTCCTACGAGCAGTACTTC.

This chain connects TRBV20-1 to TRBJ2-5, with TRBD2 matching 10 bases. The CDR3 has 16 amino acids. Trimming cost V 5 bases and J 11 bases; bases outside gene matches: 20. CDR1 DFQATT and CDR2 SNEGSKA come from the germline V gene (reference sequence). CDR3 sequence (DNA): TGCAGTGCTCCTAAGCCTAGCGGGAGTGAAGGGAATGAGCAGTACTTC. Translating it yields CSAPKPSGSEGNEQYF.

This chain links TRBV6-1 with TRBJ1-2; D gene unclear. Germline V gene lookup returns CDR1 MNHNS and CDR2 SASEGT. V gave up 6 bases and J gave up 4 bases, with 21 bases separating them. The CDR3 is 16 amino acids. The CDR3 DNA reads TGTGCCAGCAGCGGTAGGACCACGACCCTATCCTATGGCTACACCTTC. This sequence encodes CASSGRTTTLSYGYTF.

This clonotype was seen a few times. This chain joins TRBV20-1 and TRBJ1-2, with TRBD1 identical over 7 bases. J gave up 6 bases and V 4 bases, and 8 bases lay outside the gene matches. The germline V gene encodes CDR1 DFQATT and CDR2 SNEGSKA (reference sequence). The CDR3 runs 13 residues. The DNA of the CDR3 is TGCAGTGCTATCTCCGAGACAGGGAATGGCTACACCTTC. This gives the protein CSAISETGNGYTF.

This clonotype turned up a few times. The rearrangement joins TRBV2 to TRBJ2-1, with 8 nucleotides matching TRBD1. The CDR3 runs 16 residues. V lost 3 bases and J lost 2; bases outside the gene matches: 6. The germline gives CDR1 SNHLY, CDR2 FYNNEI. CDR3 in DNA: TGTGCCAGCAGTGAGGCGCAGGGGGCAACCTACAATGAGCAGTTCTTC. Its translation: CASSEAQGATYNEQFF.

The chain employs TRBV28 and TRBJ2-5, with D uncertain. This CDR3 comprises 15 residues. Between the trimmed V and J ends, which lost 6 bases and 1 base, there was a span of 15 bases. Germline CDR1 reads MDHEN; CDR2 reads SYDVKM. CDR3 sequence reads: CASSTPAVFQETQYF. As DNA, the CDR3 is TGTGCCAGCAGCACACCGGCAGTATTCCAAGAGACCCAGTACTTC.

This clonotype has more than one count but fewer than ten. The chain uses TRBV9 and TRBJ2-5, with TRBD2 as a possible D gene (6 bases). V lost 0 bases to trimming and J lost 0 bases, with 9 bases between them. Germline CDR1 and CDR2: SGDLS and YYNGEE. This CDR3 is built from 15 residues. CDR3 sequence reads: CASSVGDSYQETQYF. The DNA of the CDR3 is TGTGCCAGCAGCGTAGGGGACTCCTACCAAGAGACCCAGTACTTC.

This rearrangement joins TRBV20-1 to TRBJ2-7; TRBD2 matches at 13 bases. CDR1 and CDR2 (germline): DFQATT, SNEGSKA (reference sequence). After removal of 5 bases from V and 1 base from J, the junction contained 8 bases not matched to a gene. CDR3 size: 16 residues. The DNA of the CDR3 is TGCAGTGCTGACGCCAGGACTAGCGGGAGTTCCTACGAGCAGTACTTC. Encoded protein: CSADARTSGSSYEQYF.